This entry is about one T cell receptor beta chain. This entry is derived from a study of blood T cell repertoires in COVID-19. Study overall: The study drew acute and convalescent COVID-19 samples from the United States, Italy and Spain. From T cells, B-cell-depleted T cells, or PBMCs came the material, which was cDNA or gDNA.

Participant ages covered roughly 18 to 89 years across 24 US areas. Clinical histories supplied by participants themselves formed the basis of cohort assignment. The germline V gene encodes CDR1 MNHEY and CDR2 SVGAGI. V dropped 7 bases and J dropped 4 bases, with 16 bases sitting between them. The CDR3 extends over 14 amino acids. Sequencing was performed with immunoSEQ multiplex PCR; in TCRdb, only in-frame clones are kept and a portion is missing. This sample has a few hundred thousand clones; 75% to 85% occur once, and the top ten carry 4.3%. This receptor was obtained from a man aged 30-40 years with acute COVID-19. The genes are TRBV6-5 and TRBJ1-2; D remains ambiguous. The sequencing sample was made of PBMCs or T cells enriched from blood (not recorded which). The CDR3 DNA reads as TGTGCCAGCACCAGACTAGGGTCCATCTATGGCTACACCTTC. Encoded protein: CASTRLGSIYGYTF.